The subject of this entry is one TCR beta chain. What antigen it recognizes has not been identified. Base qualities are not provided; no much larger clone lies one nucleotide away. The V and J ends are trimmed by 4 bases and 5 bases, leaving 8 bases between them. CDR1 and CDR2 (SQVTM, ANQGSEA) derive from the germline V gene. The CDR3, cysteine through phenylalanine, is 11 amino acids long. The CDR3 DNA has 33 bases and is translated from base 1. These data originate in a study of CD8+ T cells in alopecia areata (dated by TCRdb to 2017 to 2018). The study in broad terms: Treated patients were enrolled in an open-label pilot trial of oral tofacitinib at 5 to 10 mg twice daily for moderate-to-severe alopecia areata. Patients stayed on tofacitinib for 6 to 18 months and then had 6 months of follow-up off drug so that delayed response and recurrence could be assessed. The SALT score, which quantifies the percentage of affected scalp surface area, was used to measure disease severity in treated patients. In both human patients and the C3H/HeJ mouse model, the study applied high-throughput TCRbeta sequencing to look at T cell clonal expansion in alopecia areata. Human TCRbeta sequencing covered scalp tissue and sorted CD4+ and CD8+ peripheral blood T cells from patchy and totalis/universalis alopecia areata patients and healthy controls. Patients on tofacitinib were biopsied at baseline and after 4 and 24 weeks of treatment, and several of the patients also had a later scalp biopsy. Scalp clonality was compared across normal scalp (n=4), patchy alopecia areata scalp (n=8), and alopecia totalis/universalis scalp (n=8). RNA was extracted with the PAXgene miRNA kit for fixed scalp, the miRNeasy kit for PBMCs, and the RNeasy kit for mouse skin. immunoSEQ multiplex PCR using 35 Vbeta forward primers and 13 Jbeta reverse primers was used to amplify TCRbeta CDR3 regions. Study-wide findings and limitations: Because the treated cohort was small and included a single nonresponder, larger studies are needed to assess links between baseline CD8+ expansion and response. Scalp TCR repertoire analysis is complicated because resident alphabeta T cells in normal human skin are also sequenced, whereas mouse skin is dominated by gammadelta T cells. Scalp clonality and the number of expanded CD8+ clones among the top 100 scalp clones were significantly decreased by tofacitinib. Shared TCR sequences between patients were less evident than in mice, which may be partly attributable to HLA diversity in the patient population. Compared with normal scalp, lesional scalp had higher clonality and more expanded CD8+ clones, particularly in alopecia totalis/universalis, a pattern that suggests antigenic drive. Many expanded lesional clones persisted in scalp and blood during tofacitinib treatment, which may partly explain relapse after stopping treatment.

Read against the paper, the sample's time point label means: around 28 days on oral tofacitinib. What the treatment or condition label conveys for this sample: oral pan-JAK inhibitor, 5-10 mg twice daily. Lesional scalp punch biopsies and peripheral blood were collected from alopecia areata patients. PBMCs were isolated by density centrifugation and stained for CD3, CD4 and CD8, after which CD4+ and CD8+ T cells were sorted on a FACSAria. The library was prepared using the immunoSEQ multiplex PCR assay. To provide template for TCR sequencing, every sample had RNA extracted and reverse transcribed into cDNA. First-strand cDNA was synthesized with SuperScript III using a 2:1 mix of oligo-dT and random hexamers. A synthetic immune receptor repertoire was used to measure amplification bias, and any remaining bias was corrected computationally. The published analysis was carried out like this. Raw reads were preprocessed to remove errors, and CDR3 was defined by IMGT conventions from the conserved cysteine to phenylalanine. Clonality was computed by normalizing Shannon entropy by log2 of the number of productive unique TCRs and subtracting the result from 1. CD4 or CD8 identity of scalp clones was inferred by cross-referencing scalp TCRbeta sequences with sorted blood CD4 and CD8 repertoires. Here the immuneACCESS table is served through TCRdb, limited to in-frame sequences with V and J called. Missing clones are a known gap in these copies; in checked studies unresolved V genes cover under half, and the rest lacks a known reason. Clone size and V and J calls were adopted from that table, with D and trimming inferred from the DNA. This sample comprises fewer than 250,000 clones, 64% of them detected only once. The ten top clones hold around 4.2% of the sample.

The sequences come from CD4+ T cells sorted from blood, collected at week 4, from a patient treated with tofacitinib. The receptor was isolated from a human donor with alopecia areata. The V and J genes are TRBV29-1 and TRBJ1-2, with the D segment identity uncertain. The CDR3 region has the sequence CSVGSSYGYTF. The sequenced DNA: TGCAGCGTTGGTTCGTCATATGGCTACACCTTC.